This TCR beta chain was found in a study of blood T cell repertoires in COVID-19. V shed 0 bases and J shed 1 base, with 7 bases lying between them. Looked up from germline, CDR1 is MNHEY and CDR2 is SMNVEV (reference sequence). The CDR3 covers 14 residues. The data were produced by immunoSEQ multiplex PCR, yet TCRdb's version contains in-frame clones alone and is incomplete. The data hold 100,000 to 150,000 clones, with about 79% observed a single time. The receptor comes from a man in his forties with active or convalescent COVID-19. This sequence joins TRBV27 and TRBJ2-7, with D possibly matching TRBD1 (5 bases). The sample consisted of peripheral blood. CDR3 DNA sequence: TGTGCCAGCAGTTTATCAACAGGATCCTACGAGCAGTACTTC. Translating gives CASSLSTGSYEQYF.